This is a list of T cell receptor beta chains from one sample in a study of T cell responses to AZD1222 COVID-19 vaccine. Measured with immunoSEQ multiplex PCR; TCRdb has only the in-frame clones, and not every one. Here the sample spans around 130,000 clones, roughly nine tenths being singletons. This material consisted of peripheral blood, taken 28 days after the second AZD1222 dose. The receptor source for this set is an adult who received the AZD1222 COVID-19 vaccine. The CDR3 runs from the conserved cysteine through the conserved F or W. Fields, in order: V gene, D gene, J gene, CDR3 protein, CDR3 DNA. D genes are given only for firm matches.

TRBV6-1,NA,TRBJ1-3,CASSLSGNTIYF,TGTGCCAGCAGCCTCTCTGGAAACACCATATATTTT
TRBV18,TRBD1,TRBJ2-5,CASSFLRQGSQETQYF,TGTGCCAGCTCGTTCTTGCGACAGGGCTCCCAAGAGACCCAGTACTTC
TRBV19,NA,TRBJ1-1,CASILGMSAFF,TGTGCCAGTATCCTCGGGATGTCAGCTTTCTTT
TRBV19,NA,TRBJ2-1,CASSMWGASYNEQFF,TGTGCCAGTAGTATGTGGGGGGCCTCCTACAATGAGCAGTTCTTC
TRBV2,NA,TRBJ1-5,CASAGGNQPQHF,TGTGCCAGCGCAGGGGGCAATCAGCCCCAGCATTTT
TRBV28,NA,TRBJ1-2,CASTIGTVYGYTF,TGTGCCAGCACGATTGGGACGGTTTATGGCTACACCTTC
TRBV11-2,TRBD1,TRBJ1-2,CASSLDPGGGGYTF,TGTGCCAGCAGCTTAGATCCAGGGGGCGGTGGCTACACCTTC
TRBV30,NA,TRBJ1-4,CAWSSWDHGEKLFF,TGTGCCTGGAGTTCATGGGACCATGGGGAAAAACTGTTTTTT
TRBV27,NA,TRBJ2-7,CASSLEGLGEQYF,TGTGCCAGCAGTTTAGAGGGGCTGGGCGAGCAGTACTTC
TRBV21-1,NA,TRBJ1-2,CASSKGEGRGLTNYGYTF,TGTGCCAGCAGCAAAGGCGAGGGCAGGGGGCTTACTAACTATGGCTACACCTTC
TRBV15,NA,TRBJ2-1,CATSEEGAQFNEQFF,TGTGCCACCAGCGAAGAAGGGGCTCAATTCAATGAGCAGTTCTTC